A selection of T cell receptor beta chains follows, all from one sample in a study of blood T cell repertoires in COVID-19. Method: immunoSEQ multiplex PCR; TCRdb's copy keeps in-frame clones and lacks some. In the table there are approximately 290,000 clones, about nine tenths of which are singletons. Sequencing was carried out using peripheral blood. Receptors were obtained from a man aged 18 to 30 with active or convalescent COVID-19. The CDR3 runs from the conserved cysteine through the conserved F or W.

v_call	j_call	cdr3_length	cdr3_aa
TRBV11-2	TRBJ2-1	14	CASSLAGTMDEQFF
TRBV6-4	TRBJ2-3	16	CATGGPRDYGTDTQYF
TRBV18	TRBJ2-1	15	CASSPGLSSYNEQFF
TRBV7-9	TRBJ2-1	14	CASRSGGSYNEQFF
TRBV9	TRBJ2-3	17	CASSVGGWDTPADTQYF
TRBV7-9	TRBJ2-2	17	CASSTQTVAGAAGELFF
TRBV28	TRBJ1-5	17	CASTLQWGQGGNQPQHF
TRBV7-2	TRBJ1-4	15	CASSLGGASGEKLFF
TRBV4-1	TRBJ2-1	16	CASSQTGGNRFNEQFF
TRBV27	TRBJ1-1	16	CASLSGGGGLGTEAFF
TRBV19	TRBJ2-3	15	CASSIIGDSTDTQYF
TRBV28	TRBJ2-6	16	CASSLGQISGANVLTF
TRBV20-1	TRBJ2-7	15	CSASRLADPRAEQYF
TRBV5-1	TRBJ1-1	16	CASRQELGQVNTEAFF
TRBV6-5	TRBJ1-1	14	CASSYSDRLAEAFF
TRBV5-1	TRBJ1-6	15	CASSPRTDYNSPLHF
TRBV27	TRBJ1-1	13	CASSLSANTEAFF
TRBV5-4	TRBJ2-2	15	CASSLVLIYRGELFF
TRBV24-1	TRBJ1-4	18	CATSYVTGLPTTNEKLFF
TRBV27	TRBJ1-1	14	CASTSYLMNTEAFF